The next 27 T cell receptor beta chains were all read from a single sample in a study of T cells in tumors after PD-1 blockade. The data were produced by immunoSEQ multiplex PCR, yet TCRdb's version contains in-frame clones alone and is incomplete. The table lists 61,000 or so clones, around 77% of them singletons, with 13% in the top ten. Here the sequenced sample was PBMCs, taken before anti-PD-1 treatment. These receptors were taken from a human donor with basal cell carcinoma.

This chain links TRBV30 with TRBJ2-3; D is tentatively TRBD1 or TRBD2 (5 bases each). Germline CDR1 and CDR2: GTSNPN and SVGIG (reference sequence). Trimming removed 0 bases at V and 3 bases at J, with 19 bases between. The CDR3 is 17 residues long. CDR3 in DNA: TGTGCCTGGAGTGTAGGGGTGGGGTGGGGGAGAACAGATACGCAGTATTTT. This codes for CAWSVGVGWGRTDTQYF.

The chain joins TRBV5-1 to TRBJ1-1; D remains ambiguous. The CDR3 has 14 amino acids. CDR1 is SGHRS, CDR2 YFSETQ, per germline. The V end was cut by 2 bases, the J end by 5 bases, with 13 bases between. In DNA form, the CDR3 reads TGCGCCAGCAGCTTCGAGGGATCGGGTACTGAAGCTTTCTTT. Translated: CASSFEGSGTEAFF.

V usage is TRBV10-1 and J usage is TRBJ2-7; either TRBD1 or TRBD2 may supply D (7 bases each). V was shortened by 0 bases and J by 6 bases, with 15 bases between the two germline ends. The CDR3 runs 15 residues. Germline CDR1 WNHNN, CDR2 SYGVQD (reference sequence). This CDR3 reads CASSESGGGLAEQYF. The DNA for the CDR3 is TGCGCCAGCAGTGAGTCGGGAGGGGGCCTCGCCGAGCAGTACTTC.

The genes are TRBV7-8 and TRBJ2-3, with a possible D match to TRBD1 (7 bases). CDR1 and CDR2 (germline): SGHVS, FQNEAQ. The germline V and J ends were trimmed by 1 base and 2 bases, with 16 bases remaining between them. The CDR3 sequence is 17 residues long. CDR3 coding DNA: TGTGCCAGCAGCTTAGGCAGGGGGGTTGGGTCCACAGATACGCAGTATTTT. Residues: CASSLGRGVGSTDTQYF.

V and J are TRBV12-5 and TRBJ2-3; 9 bases align to TRBD2. The CDR3 runs 16 residues. The trim removed 6 bases at V and 3 bases at J, leaving 10 bases unmatched. Germline V CDR1 and CDR2: LGHNT, FRNRAP. The CDR3 bases are TGTGCTAGTGGGCCTGGGCGGGGGGGTCGGACAGATACGCAGTATTTT. Amino acids: CASGPGRGGRTDTQYF.

The rearrangement uses TRBV7-3 and TRBJ2-1; 7 bases are a match to TRBD2. The CDR3 loop spans 16 amino acids. Unmatched junction bases numbered 6, after V lost 0 bases and J lost 4 bases. The germline CDR1 and CDR2 sequences are SGHTA and FQGTGA. The CDR3 here is CASSLTSSGLYNEQFF. The CDR3 nucleotides are TGTGCCAGCAGCTTAACTTCTAGCGGACTGTACAATGAGCAGTTCTTC.

This clone has only a few counts. This chain uses TRBV5-1 with TRBJ2-2; D uncertain. V lost 5 bases to trimming and J lost 3 bases, with 14 bases between them. The CDR3 runs 15 residues. Germline CDR1 and CDR2: SGHRS and YFSETQ. The CDR3 DNA reads TGCGCCAGCAGGCAGACCCATACTTACACCGGGGAGCTGTTTTTT. It codes for CASRQTHTYTGELFF.

The CDR3, as DNA: TGCGCCAGCAGCTTGGAGTCCCTCAGGGATGAGCAGTTCTTC. Translation: CASSLESLRDEQFF. The V and J genes are TRBV5-1 and TRBJ2-1; possibly TRBD1 for D (5 bases). Trimming took 0 bases from V and 8 from J, leaving 12 bases between them. Germline V gene data show CDR1 as SGHRS and CDR2 as YFSETQ. This CDR3 has 14 residues.

The gene calls are TRBV6-1 and TRBJ2-1, with D possibly matching TRBD1 (6 bases). V gave up 3 bases and J gave up 1 base, with 10 bases separating them. Germline CDR1 MNHNS, CDR2 SASEGT. The CDR3 contains 15 residues. Written as DNA, the CDR3 is TGTGCCAGCAGTGATTGGGACATTTCCTACAATGAGCAGTTCTTC. It encodes CASSDWDISYNEQFF.

The chain joins TRBV7-9 to TRBJ1-2; 11 positions match TRBD1. Germline CDR1 reads SEHNR; CDR2 reads FQNEAQ (reference sequence). This CDR3 has 14 amino acids. Germline trimming cut 5 bases from V and 7 bases from J; bases unmatched to any gene: 6. The CDR3 coding sequence is TGTGCCAGCAGCCCTGGACAGGGGGCTTCTGGCTACACCTTC. Encoded protein: CASSPGQGASGYTF. The variable domain in full, completed from reference TRBV7-9 and TRBJ1-2, reads DTGVSQNPRHKITKRGQNVTFRCDPISEHNRLYWYRQTLGQGPEFLTYFQNEAQLEKSRLLSDRFSAERPKGSFSTLEIQRTEQGDSAMYLCASSPGQGASGYTFGSGTRLTVV.

The chain carries TRBV6-5 and TRBJ1-2; tentatively, D is TRBD1 (6 bases). The germline V gene encodes CDR1 MNHEY and CDR2 SVGAGI. This CDR3 has 14 residues. The V end lost 10 bases, the J end lost 3 bases, and 18 bases lay between the germline ends. In DNA, the CDR3 is TGTGCCATCACTAAAACAGGGTCGGACTATGGCTACACCTTC. Translated, it gives CAITKTGSDYGYTF.

The J gene is TRBJ1-1, the V gene TRBV7-8; D possibly corresponds to TRBD1 (5 bases). CDR1 is SGHVS, CDR2 FQNEAQ, per germline. This CDR3 spans 14 amino acids. Between the trimmed V and J ends, which lost 1 base and 4 bases, there was a span of 10 bases. The DNA of the CDR3 is TGTGCCAGCAGCTTAGGGGGCGTAGGCACTGAAGCTTTCTTT. Amino acids: CASSLGGVGTEAFF.

This clone turned up a few times. The CDR3 nucleotides read TGTGCCAGCGGACGGCGGGGGGCCACCGGGGAGCTGTTTTTT. Its protein product is CASGRRGATGELFF. The chain links TRBV9 to TRBJ2-2; 8 bases match TRBD2. V dropped 7 bases and J dropped 4; count of bases not matched to a gene: 6. Looked up from germline, CDR1 is SGDLS and CDR2 is YYNGEE. This CDR3 contains 14 residues.

The chain has TRBV3-1 (or the pseudogene TRBV3-2) and TRBJ2-5; no reliable D call. V was clipped by 2 bases and J by 5 bases, with 12 bases between them. In germline, CDR1 is LGHDT, CDR2 YNNKEL (reference sequence). This CDR3 has 14 residues. CDR3 in DNA: TGTGCCAGCAGCCAACCCCCACCGGGCGAGACCCAGTACTTC. Its translation is CASSQPPPGETQYF.

The chain carries TRBV11-3 and TRBJ2-3; 13 bases line up with TRBD2. This CDR3 contains 16 residues. The J segment lost 5 bases and the V segment lost 1 base, leaving 3 bases of the junction unmatched. The germline V gene encodes CDR1 SGHNT and CDR2 YENEEA. The chain's CDR3 is CASSLVLAGGQDTQYF. DNA for the CDR3: TGTGCCAGCAGCTTAGTACTAGCGGGGGGGCAAGATACGCAGTATTTT.

This chain uses TRBV7-9 with TRBJ2-2; D may match TRBD1 or TRBD2 (5 bases each). The CDR3 totals 11 residues. CDR1 SEHNR and CDR2 FQNEAQ come from the germline V gene (reference sequence). This chain's CDR3 is CTPEGTGELFF. The CDR3 DNA reads as TGTACACCAGAGGGGACCGGGGAGCTGTTTTTT.

The chain uses TRBV24-1 and TRBJ1-4; a weak D match, TRBD1 (5 bases). The V gene's germline CDR1 is KGHDR and CDR2 SFDVKD. The CDR3 has 15 amino acids. Between the trimmed V and J ends, which lost 2 bases and 4 bases, there was a span of 10 bases. The CDR3 reads CATSDYRIINEKLFF. The CDR3 DNA reads as TGTGCCACCAGTGATTACAGGATAATTAATGAAAAACTGTTTTTT.

V usage is TRBV6-5 and J usage is TRBJ1-2; D gene unclear. The CDR3 is 13 residues long. V dropped 7 bases and J dropped 8 bases, with 17 bases sitting between them. CDR1 MNHEY and CDR2 SVGAGI come from the germline V gene. The CDR3 nucleotides read TGTGCCAGCATCGAAGGGAGGGTGCGAGGCTACACCTTC. Its protein is CASIEGRVRGYTF.

The CDR3 nucleotides read TGTGCCAGCTCACAGTCGGAGGTCCAAGAGACCCAGTACTTC. Amino acids: CASSQSEVQETQYF. The V call is TRBV18, the J call TRBJ2-5; a possible D gene is TRBD2 (5 bases). Trimming removed 4 bases at V and 1 base at J, with 10 bases between. The CDR3 extends over 14 amino acids. CDR1 is KGHSH, CDR2 LQKENI, per germline.

The table lists this clone with a few counts. The chain employs TRBV2 and TRBJ1-1; 10 bases fit TRBD1. Germline-derived CDR1 and CDR2 are SNHLY and FYNNEI. The ends lost 6 bases at V and 11 bases at J; junction bases unmatched: 12. CDR3 size: 14 residues. The CDR3 DNA is TGTGCCAGCAGCCCTGTCCCGGGACAGGGGACGGCTTTCTTT. Translating gives CASSPVPGQGTAFF.

The chain combines TRBV5-4 with TRBJ2-5; the D is unclear. CDR1 and CDR2 from the germline V gene are SGHNT and YYREEE (reference sequence). The V end lost 4 bases, the J end lost 1 base, and 17 bases lay between the germline ends. The CDR3 sequence is 16 residues long. CDR3 in DNA: TGTGCCAGCAGCATCGGACCAATAAGAGGCCAAGAGACCCAGTACTTC. It codes for CASSIGPIRGQETQYF. The full variable domain, in which reference TRBV5-4 and TRBJ2-5 provide the parts outside the CDR3, is ETGVTQSPTHLIKTRGQQVTLRCSSQSGHNTVSWYQQALGQGPQFIFQYYREEENGRGNFPPRFSGLQFPNYSSELNVNALELDDSALYLCASSIGPIRGQETQYFGPGTRLLVL.

This chain uses TRBV27 with TRBJ2-2; 10 nucleotides line up with TRBD1. Germline CDR1 and CDR2: MNHEY and SMNVEV (reference sequence). With 5 bases clipped from V and 6 bases from J, the junction kept 9 bases outside the gene matches. The CDR3 is made up of 16 amino acids. The CDR3 sequence is CASSLRGTGVAGELFF. Here the CDR3 DNA reads TGTGCCAGCAGTCTACGCGGGACAGGGGTAGCCGGGGAGCTGTTTTTT.

This chain connects TRBV19 to TRBJ1-2; perhaps TRBD1 as D (5 bases). Trimming removed 5 bases from V and 5 bases from J, with 15 bases in between. The germline V gene has CDR1 LNHDA and CDR2 SQIVND (reference sequence). The CDR3 has 14 residues. CDR3 DNA sequence: TGTGCCAGTAGTTTCCGGGACCTTCTTTATGGCTACACCTTC. Its protein product is CASSFRDLLYGYTF. The full variable domain, completed using reference TRBV19 and TRBJ1-2, is DGGITQSPKYLFRKEGQNVTLSCEQNLNHDAMYWYRQDPGQGLRLIYYSQIVNDFQKGDIAEGYSVSREKKESFPLTVTSAQKNPTAFYLCASSFRDLLYGYTFGSGTRLTVV.

The chain employs TRBV2 and TRBJ1-5, with 8 nucleotides matching TRBD1. Germline values: CDR1 SNHLY, CDR2 FYNNEI. V was clipped by 5 bases and J by 4 bases; unmatched bases: 25. CDR3 size: 21 residues. As DNA, the CDR3 is TGTGCCAGCAGTACAAACCAGGACAGGGAGGGTTGGGGAGGGGTAAATCAGCCCCAGCATTTT. Translation gives CASSTNQDREGWGGVNQPQHF.

The chain has TRBV29-1 and TRBJ2-2; 7 nucleotides line up with TRBD1. Germline V gene data show CDR1 as SQVTM and CDR2 as ANQGSEA. Trimming took 5 bases from V and 1 from J; bases not matched to a gene: 4. The CDR3 consists of 14 residues. The CDR3 sequence is CSVRRTGNTGELFF. The CDR3 nucleotides read TGCAGCGTTCGGAGGACAGGGAACACCGGGGAGCTGTTTTTT.

CDR3 in amino acids: CASSPGTIYGYTF. Here the CDR3 DNA reads TGTGCCAGCAGCCCAGGGACAATCTATGGCTACACCTTC. This rearrangement joins TRBV3-1 (or the pseudogene TRBV3-2) to TRBJ1-2, with D tentatively TRBD1 (6 bases). There are 13 residues in the CDR3. With 4 bases removed from V and 4 bases from J, the gap between germline ends came to 10 bases. Germline values: CDR1 LGHDT, CDR2 YNNKEL (reference sequence).

The rearrangement uses TRBV6-5 and TRBJ1-2, with TRBD1 matching 7 bases. V shed 0 bases, J shed 7 bases, and the junction held 8 bases outside the gene matches. From germline, CDR1 is MNHEY and CDR2 SVGAGI. This CDR3 comprises 15 residues. CDR3 coding DNA: TGTGCCAGCAGTTACTCGACACAGGGGAAAAGTGGCTACACCTTC. It is translated as CASSYSTQGKSGYTF.